The 27 T cell receptor beta chains below come from one sample, sequenced in a study of regulatory T cells in long-lasting Graves disease. As to time point: newly diagnosed GD, antithyroid drugs for less than 3 months. After RNA was extracted from PBMCs, the TCR library was made from it. Assembly of TCR beta libraries relied on iRepertoire HTBI primers together with Arm-PCR of CDR3 regions. Each CDR3 protein gets one entry after TCRdb re-called the multiplex PCR reads with MiXCR. The data hold about 460,000 distinct CDR3 sequences, with 12% to 15% observed a single time. The sample was also linked to a second study, of T cells in Graves' hyperthyroidism and ophthalmopathy.

The input for sequencing was peripheral blood mononuclear cells (PBMCs), taken at new diagnosis, from a patient treated with antithyroid drugs. These receptors all come from a woman in her 50s with Graves disease.

V gene TRBV27 combines with J gene TRBJ1-5; no clear D gene. The V gene lost 5 bases and the J gene lost 0 bases, with 11 bases spanning the gap. The CDR3 is 15 residues long. The germline gives CDR1 MNHEY, CDR2 SMNVEV (reference sequence). Here the CDR3 reads CASSQNSYSNQPQHF. The CDR3 DNA sequence: TGTGCCAGCAGTCAAAACTCGTATAGCAATCAGCCCCAGCATTTT.

The sample holds a few counts of this clonotype. V usage is TRBV9 and J usage is TRBJ2-3; D possibly corresponds to TRBD2 (6 bases). Trimming cost V 0 bases and J 6 bases, with 11 bases left between them. Germline CDR1 and CDR2: SGDLS and YYNGEE. The CDR3 has 14 amino acids. CDR3 loop: CASSVGQGGDTQYF. CDR3 DNA: TGTGCCAGCAGCGTAGGGCAGGGAGGCGATACGCAGTATTTT.

This clonotype was observed a few times. The chain is built from TRBV19 and TRBJ1-4; D remains ambiguous. The CDR3 has 15 residues. CDR1 and CDR2 from the germline V gene are LNHDA and SQIVND (reference sequence). V was pared by 5 bases and J by 5 bases, with 15 bases between. As DNA, the CDR3 is TGTGCCAGTAGTTCAGCGCGGGGTACGAATGAAAAACTGTTTTTT. This gives the protein CASSSARGTNEKLFF.

This clonotype was seen at least ten times. The chain combines TRBV11-2 with TRBJ2-7; D possibly uses TRBD1 or TRBD2 (5 bases each). This CDR3 spans 17 amino acids. Between the trimmed V and J ends, which lost 5 bases and 1 base, there was a span of 21 bases. Per the germline V gene, CDR1 is SGHAT and CDR2 is FQNNGV. The CDR3 loop reads CASSRRPGVGQSYEQYF. DNA of the CDR3: TGTGCCAGCAGCCGTCGGCCCGGGGTCGGACAATCCTACGAGCAGTACTTC.

About this clonotype: In this CDR3 the conserved last residue, phenylalanine or tryptophan, is missing, so a read error is likely. No DNA is shown, since the ends of the CDR3 on it are uncertain; the CDR3 is the one TCRdb lists. The genes are TRBV5-1 and TRBJ2-7; TRBD1 is taken as the D call from the table, unchecked against the DNA. The CDR3 adds up to 15 amino acids, both ends counted. Germline values: CDR1 SGHRS, CDR2 YFSETQ. CDR3: CASRRSDDRGGEQYL.

The chain is built from TRBV5-5 and TRBJ2-2, with D perhaps matching TRBD1 or TRBD2 (5 bases each). Germline CDR1 is SGHKS and CDR2 is YYEKEE (reference sequence). Trimming took 4 bases from V and 0 from J, leaving 16 bases between them. The CDR3 has 17 residues. CDR3 residues: CASSPVGATSNTGELFF. The CDR3 nucleotides read TGTGCCAGCAGCCCAGTCGGGGCCACATCGAACACCGGGGAGCTGTTTTTT. Supplemented by reference TRBV5-5 and TRBJ2-2, the full variable domain reads DAGVTQSPTHLIKTRGQQVTLRCSPISGHKSVSWYQQVLGQGPQFIFQYYEKEERGRGNFPDRFSARQFPNYSSELNVNALLLGDSALYLCASSPVGATSNTGELFFGEGSRLTVL.

In the case of this clonotype: One base away lies a much larger clone, so this may be a sequencing read error. The chain employs TRBV12-3 or TRBV12-4 and TRBJ2-2, with TRBD2 as a possible D gene (6 bases). V dropped 7 bases and J dropped 4 bases, with 16 bases sitting between them. The CDR3 contains 15 residues. Written as DNA, the CDR3 is TGTGCCAGCACCACTAGCAGGAGGGCCACCGGGGAGCTGTTTTTT. Its protein product is CASTTSRRATGELFF.

About this clonotype: Being one base from a much bigger clone, this may be a read error. The chain combines TRBV12-3 or TRBV12-4 with TRBJ2-7; 8 bases map to TRBD2. The CDR3 extends over 16 amino acids. The CDR3 loop is CAGSLGPGLGYYEQYF. Written as DNA, the CDR3 is TGTGCCGGCAGTTTGGGTCCGGGACTAGGGTACTACGAGCAGTACTTC.

This clonotype was counted at least ten times. This chain connects TRBV5-1 to TRBJ2-2; 7 bases are shared with TRBD2. CDR1 is SGHRS, CDR2 YFSETQ, per germline. CDR3 length: 15 amino acids. The J segment lost 5 bases and the V segment lost 4 bases, leaving 8 bases of the junction unmatched. The CDR3 DNA follows: TGCGCCAGCAGCCTGACTAGCCAAAGAACCGGGGAGCTGTTTTTT. Translation gives CASSLTSQRTGELFF.

In this sample, this clonotype turned up a few times. The genes are TRBV12-5 and TRBJ2-1; 8 positions agree with TRBD1. The CDR3 covers 17 residues. CDR1 and CDR2 from the germline V gene are LGHNT and FRNRAP. After removal of 2 bases from V and 7 bases from J, the junction contained 13 bases not matched to a gene. The CDR3 sequence: CASGLPAWDRRENEQFF. CDR3 coding DNA: TGTGCTAGTGGTTTGCCGGCGTGGGACAGGCGTGAGAATGAGCAGTTCTTC.

A note on this clonotype: A read error is possible here, since a much larger clone lies one base away. The rearrangement joins TRBV5-1 to TRBJ1-2, with TRBD1 identical over 9 bases. The CDR3 contains 14 residues. Germline values: CDR1 SGHRS, CDR2 YFSETQ. The J segment lost 7 bases and the V segment lost 1 base, leaving 5 bases of the junction unmatched. CDR3 DNA sequence: TGCGCCAGCAGCTTGTCGACAGGGGGATGTGGCTACACCTTC. Translating it yields CASSLSTGGCGYTF.

Details on this clonotype: Likely a read error: the CDR3 ends without its conserved phenylalanine or tryptophan. The genes are TRBV6-9 and TRBJ2-3, with TRBD1 matching over 9 bases. Matching the DNA end better, TRBJ1-1 makes the J call doubtful. There are 18 residues in the CDR3. The germline V gene has CDR1 MNHGY and CDR2 SVAAGI. This CDR3 is CASSYLTGTGSLNTEAFL. CDR3 nucleotides: TGTGCCAGCAGTTACTTAACCGGGACAGGGTCCCTGAACACTGAAGCTTTCCTT.

A word on this clonotype: A much larger clone lies a single base off, so this may be a read error. The rearrangement joins TRBV3-1 to TRBJ2-1; the match to TRBD2 covers 11 bases. The CDR3 spans 15 residues. V lost 6 bases, J lost 5 bases, and 6 bases stayed unmatched. Germline lookup yields CDR1 LGHDT and CDR2 YNNKEL (reference sequence). The CDR3 is CASRPRLAGNNEQFF. CDR3 DNA sequence: TGTGCCAGCAGGCCCCGACTAGCGGGGAACAATGAGCAGTTCTTC.

This clonotype has at least ten counts. The rearrangement links TRBV5-4 to TRBJ1-2; perhaps TRBD1 as D (6 bases). The CDR3 covers 14 residues. Germline lookup yields CDR1 SGHNT and CDR2 YYREEE (reference sequence). Between the trimmed V and J ends, which lost 4 bases and 6 bases, there was a span of 16 bases. The CDR3 region is CASSTPTGMDGYTF. The CDR3, as DNA: TGTGCCAGCAGCACACCGACAGGCATGGATGGCTACACCTTC.

This clonotype has only a few counts. This could be a read error, since a much larger clone is one nucleotide away. The CDR3 DNA sequence: TGTGCCAGCAGTCGAACCGGGACTGGAGCTGATACGCAGTATTTT. This codes for CASSRTGTGADTQYF. The rearrangement uses TRBV28 and TRBJ2-3; D is possibly TRBD2 (6 bases). The CDR3 consists of 15 residues. The germline CDR1 and CDR2 sequences are MDHEN and SYDVKM. The V gene lost 5 bases and the J gene lost 6 bases, with 18 bases spanning the gap.

This clonotype was recorded a few times. CDR3 DNA: TGCAGTGCTAGAAATAGCGCGAGGGGAACTGAAGCTTTCTTT. Its translation is CSARNSARGTEAFF. This rearrangement joins TRBV20-1 to TRBJ1-1; TRBD1 is a possible D gene (5 bases). With 2 bases removed from V and 5 bases from J, the gap between germline ends came to 15 bases. Germline V CDR1 and CDR2: DFQATT, SNEGSKA (reference sequence). CDR3 length: 14 amino acids.

The table lists this clonotype with a few counts. V usage is TRBV5-1 and J usage is TRBJ2-5; D is undetermined. There are 14 residues in the CDR3. Germline lookup yields CDR1 SGHRS and CDR2 YFSETQ. The V gene lost 1 base and the J gene lost 0 bases, with 7 bases spanning the gap. The CDR3 region is CASSLREYQETQYF. CDR3 in DNA: TGCGCCAGCAGCTTGAGGGAATACCAAGAGACCCAGTACTTC.

This clonotype was counted ten times or more. The chain recombines TRBV12-3 or TRBV12-4 with TRBJ2-5, with 7 bases lining up with TRBD2. Trimming at V came to 3 bases and at J to 2 bases, leaving 3 bases not matched to a gene. CDR3 length equals 14 residues. The CDR3 region is CASSFAGEQETQYF. The CDR3 DNA reads TGTGCCAGCAGTTTCGCGGGGGAACAAGAGACCCAGTACTTC.

There are many counts of this clonotype. V and J are TRBV7-9 and TRBJ2-1, with 9 bases identical to TRBD1. CDR3 length equals 16 residues. Germline values: CDR1 SEHNR, CDR2 FQNEAQ (reference sequence). With 4 bases clipped from V and 4 bases from J, the junction kept 8 bases outside the gene matches. Here the CDR3 reads CASSSQGTGFYNEQFF. CDR3 coding DNA: TGTGCCAGCAGCTCGCAAGGGACAGGGTTTTACAATGAGCAGTTCTTC.

The rearrangement links TRBV29-1 to TRBJ1-1; possibly TRBD1 for D (6 bases). Germline loops: CDR1 SQVTM, CDR2 ANQGSEA. The V and J ends lost 4 bases and 7 bases respectively, with 10 bases between them. The CDR3 length is 11 residues. The CDR3 sequence is CSVVDRREAFF. CDR3 nucleotides: TGCAGCGTTGTTGACAGGCGTGAAGCTTTCTTT.

This clonotype has ten or more counts. This chain joins TRBV12-3 or TRBV12-4 and TRBJ1-1; D gene uncertain. This CDR3 is 13 amino acids long. V lost 7 bases and J 1 base, leaving 10 bases between the germline ends. CDR3 sequence: CASKGSSNTEAFF. CDR3 nucleotides: TGTGCCAGCAAGGGATCTTCGAACACTGAAGCTTTCTTT.

This clonotype was detected only a few times. V usage is TRBV9 and J usage is TRBJ2-3; tentatively, D is TRBD1 (5 bases). The CDR3 spans 14 residues. Germline V gene sequence: CDR1 SGDLS, CDR2 YYNGEE. Trimming took off 4 bases at V and 6 bases at J, with 15 bases between the two ends. This chain's CDR3 is CASSKTDSADTQYF. For the CDR3, the DNA is TGTGCCAGCAGCAAAACCGACAGCGCTGATACGCAGTATTTT.

To note about this clonotype: A much bigger clone sits one base away, suggesting this may be a read error. The CDR3 DNA is TGCGCCAGCAGCCGGACCCCCTACAATGAGCAGTACTTC. Its translation is CASSRTPYNEQYF. The chain links TRBV5-1 to TRBJ2-7; D gene ambiguous. CDR1 and CDR2 (germline): SGHRS, YFSETQ. The V end lost 4 bases, the J end lost 7 bases, and 15 bases lay between the germline ends. The CDR3 has 13 amino acids.

This clonotype was seen only a few times. Being one base from a much bigger clone, this may be a read error. The rearrangement uses TRBV11-3 and TRBJ2-5, with D tentatively TRBD2 (5 bases). The germline CDR1 and CDR2 sequences are SGHNT and YENEEA. The CDR3 loop spans 12 amino acids. The CDR3 protein is CASSLDSETQCF. CDR3 nucleotides: TGTGCCAGCAGCTTGGACTCAGAGACCCAGTGCTTC.

The V call is TRBV5-5, the J call TRBJ1-1; D is ambiguous. The germline CDR1 and CDR2 sequences are SGHKS and YYEKEE (reference sequence). The CDR3 covers 14 residues. V shed 2 bases and J shed 1 base, with 9 bases lying between them. DNA of the CDR3: TGTGCCAGCAGCTTCGCGGACTGGAACACTGAAGCTTTCTTT. Residues: CASSFADWNTEAFF. Full variable domain (outside the CDR3, taken from reference TRBV5-5 and TRBJ1-1): DAGVTQSPTHLIKTRGQQVTLRCSPISGHKSVSWYQQVLGQGPQFIFQYYEKEERGRGNFPDRFSARQFPNYSSELNVNALLLGDSALYLCASSFADWNTEAFFGQGTRLTVV.

This sequence joins TRBV20-1 and TRBJ2-1, with D perhaps matching TRBD2 (5 bases). The CDR3 consists of 16 residues. Germline-derived CDR1 and CDR2 are DFQATT and SNEGSKA (reference sequence). Between the trimmed V and J ends, which lost 4 bases and 5 bases, there was a span of 21 bases. CDR3 in DNA: TGCAGTGCTACCACCCCGACCCAGCGGAGCAACAATGAGCAGTTCTTC. This codes for CSATTPTQRSNNEQFF.

The genes are TRBV28 and TRBJ1-2, with D possibly TRBD1 on 6 matching bases. CDR1 and CDR2 (germline): MDHEN, SYDVKM. The CDR3 has 14 residues. Trimming took off 10 bases at V and 4 bases at J, with 19 bases between the two ends. The CDR3 DNA follows: TGTGCCAACAGGGACTCGAAGAGGCCCTATGGCTACACCTTC. Amino acids: CANRDSKRPYGYTF.